This T cell receptor (beta chain) is from a study of blood T cell repertoires in COVID-19. Study-wide context: Acute and convalescent COVID-19 samples came from the United States, Italy and Spain. The analysed material was cDNA or gDNA that came from T cells, B-cell-depleted T cells, or PBMCs.

As processed by the authors: Nucleated cell counts were estimated from reference gene primer amplification. Here immunoSEQ multiplex PCR was the method, and the copy in TCRdb shows in-frame clones only, minus some. Clonal size and the V and J genes are those of that table, whereas D and trimming came from the DNA. The sample yields fewer than 130,000 clones, over 60% seen once. The CDR3 loop spans 13 amino acids. V lost 10 bases and J 10 bases, leaving 21 bases between the germline ends. CDR1 and CDR2 (germline): SGHNT, YYREEE (reference sequence). The chain uses TRBV5-4 and TRBJ2-1; D is unclear. The TCR sequence derives from a woman of 80 years or more with active or convalescent COVID-19. The specimen was peripheral blood. This CDR3 is CAVGGSRSVEQFF. In DNA, the CDR3 is TGTGCCGTCGGCGGTAGCCGGAGCGTCGAGCAGTTCTTC.